This TCR beta chain was captured in a study of CD8 T cells in ankylosing spondylitis. A quantitative 5'-RACE method, one with molecular barcodes, was used to make TCR beta libraries. MiXCR, applied by TCRdb to the 5' RACE reads, yields one record per CDR3 protein. Among a few hundred thousand distinct CDR3 sequences, 15% to 20% were seen once, and the ten largest hold about a third. With respect to this clonotype: Its cognate antigen is unknown.

Study results and caveats: With a CD8+ phenotype, disease-linked clones were relatively rare in peripheral blood.

With 7 bases clipped from V and 5 bases from J, the junction kept 11 bases outside the gene matches. Germline CDR1 reads KGHDR; CDR2 reads SFDVKD. The CDR3 contains 15 residues. This chain links TRBV24-1 with TRBJ2-5; 8 nucleotides line up with TRBD2. This sequence was found in a male donor with ankylosing spondylitis or in good health (not recorded which). What was sequenced was blood, either unsorted or a sorted T cell fraction (not recorded which). CDR3 loop: CATRALAEGRETQYF. CDR3 nucleotides: TGTGCCACCAGAGCACTAGCGGAGGGGAGGGAGACCCAGTACTTC.